The subject of this entry is one TCR beta chain. Clones were sequenced by immunoSEQ multiplex PCR, and TCRdb holds only the in-frame ones, with some missing. Of approximately 190,000 clones listed, around 83% were seen once; the top ten hold under 4%. The source of the sample is a study of blood T cell repertoires in COVID-19. Sequencing used PBMCs or T cells enriched from blood (not recorded which). This TCR came from a woman in her twenties or thirties who had been exposed to COVID-19.

CDR3 in amino acids: CASSQDPVGNTIYF. Written as DNA, the CDR3 is TGTGCCAGCAGCCAAGATCCAGTAGGAAACACCATATATTTT. J is TRBJ1-3 and V is TRBV3-1 (or the pseudogene TRBV3-2); D gene unclear. CDR3 length: 14 amino acids. Trimming took 0 bases from V and 4 from J, leaving 7 bases between them. Germline V gives CDR1 LGHDT, CDR2 YNNKEL (reference sequence).